The 26 T cell receptor beta chains below come from one sample, sequenced in a study of vaccination effects on CD4 cells after COVID-19. Their specific antigens are unknown. ViraFEST expansion of antigen-specific CD4+ T cells with viral peptide pools preceded sequencing. Following a roughly 11-day culture, CD4+ T cells were purified. Either the mRNA-1273 or the BNT162b2 vaccine was given to participants as two doses. Some clones are missing from TCRdb's copy, which holds only in-frame ones; the method was immunoSEQ multiplex PCR. The repertoire has approximately 83,000 clones, 60% to 85% of them found once; the top ten carry more than 0.95%. The material sequenced was CD4+ T cells from PBMCs cultured with HCoV-OC43 spike peptides, taken after COVID-19 vaccination. The subset denotes: HCoV-OC43 spike overlapping peptide pool stimulation. Receptors were obtained from a human donor who received a COVID-19 vaccine.

The gene calls are TRBV7-8 and TRBJ2-5, with 7 bases identical to TRBD2. The CDR3 has 16 residues. V was clipped by 5 bases and J by 4 bases; unmatched bases: 13. Germline V gives CDR1 SGHVS, CDR2 FQNEAQ. The CDR3 region is CASSLRGAGLGETQYF. The DNA of the CDR3 is TGTGCCAGCAGCCTCCGTGGAGCGGGGTTGGGAGAGACCCAGTACTTC.

This chain uses TRBV10-2 with TRBJ1-5; 10 nucleotides align to TRBD1. Per the germline V gene, CDR1 is WSHSY and CDR2 is SAAADI. The CDR3 spans 15 residues. V shed 7 bases, J shed 1 base, and the junction held 4 bases outside the gene matches. CDR3 DNA: TGCGCCAGCACATGGGGACAGGGGAGCAATCAGCCCCAGCATTTT. As protein: CASTWGQGSNQPQHF.

This chain connects TRBV12-3 or TRBV12-4 to TRBJ2-3, with TRBD1 as a possible D gene (5 bases). V dropped 11 bases and J dropped 0 bases, with 9 bases sitting between them. The CDR3 loop spans 12 amino acids. The CDR3 DNA reads as TGTGCCGGGGCTTATAGCACAGATACGCAGTATTTT. It specifies CAGAYSTDTQYF.

The rearrangement uses TRBV7-2 and TRBJ1-3; TRBD1 matches at 7 bases. The CDR3 consists of 16 residues. J was trimmed by 4 bases and V by 5 bases; bases with no gene match: 11. Looked up from germline, CDR1 is SGHTA and CDR2 is FQGNSA. Written as DNA, the CDR3 is TGTGCCAGCAGCCCCACAGGGGATGGATCCGGAAACACCATATATTTT. Translated: CASSPTGDGSGNTIYF.

The CDR3 DNA sequence: TGCGCCAGCAGCTTGGATAGCGGGGGGACAGATACGCAGTATTTT. It yields the protein CASSLDSGGTDTQYF. This rearrangement joins TRBV5-1 to TRBJ2-3, with 10 bases fitting TRBD2. Germline V lookup: CDR1 SGHRS, CDR2 YFSETQ. The CDR3 contains 15 residues. The V gene end was trimmed by 0 bases and the J gene end by 3 bases; junction bases not matched to a gene: 1.

This chain uses TRBV7-8 with TRBJ2-2, with 10 bases fitting TRBD2. CDR1 is SGHVS, CDR2 FQNEAQ, per germline. The J segment lost 4 bases and the V segment lost 5 bases, leaving 10 bases of the junction unmatched. This CDR3 has 17 amino acids. This CDR3 reads CASSTKRGGGSTGELFF. CDR3 bases: TGTGCCAGCAGCACGAAGCGGGGGGGCGGTAGCACCGGGGAGCTGTTTTTT.

This chain joins TRBV3-1 (or the pseudogene TRBV3-2) and TRBJ1-4; weak D call: TRBD1 (5 bases). CDR3 length: 15 amino acids. Germline lookup yields CDR1 LGHDT and CDR2 YNNKEL (reference sequence). Trimming removed 1 base at V and 8 bases at J, with 14 bases between. CDR3 region: CASSQVAGSWEKLFF. The CDR3, as DNA: TGTGCCAGCAGCCAAGTCGCAGGGTCGTGGGAAAAACTGTTTTTT.

The rearrangement uses TRBV4-1 and TRBJ1-5; maybe TRBD1 (5 bases). CDR3 length: 14 amino acids. Trimming pared 1 base from V and 11 bases from J, leaving 15 bases between. Germline assignment: CDR1 MGHRA and CDR2 YSYEKL. DNA of the CDR3: TGCGCCAGCAGCCAAGTCCCAGGGCCACGGTCCCAGCATTTT. It specifies CASSQVPGPRSQHF.

This clone was seen just once. CDR3 sequence (DNA): TGTGCCAGCAGCGTCGGGGACAGACTAGGAAACACCATATATTTT. As protein: CASSVGDRLGNTIYF. The chain couples TRBV9 to TRBJ1-3, with TRBD1 identical over 7 bases. V lost 2 bases to trimming and J lost 4 bases; unmatched junction nucleotides: 6. The CDR3 has 15 residues. Germline CDR1 reads SGDLS; CDR2 reads YYNGEE.

J is TRBJ2-1 and V is TRBV27; TRBD2 matches 12 bases. The CDR3 length is 16 residues. CDR1 MNHEY and CDR2 SMNVEV come from the germline V gene (reference sequence). Losses at the gene ends were 5 bases for V and 2 bases for J; bases not matched to a gene: 4. The CDR3 spells CASSPRLAGAYNEQFF. In DNA form, the CDR3 reads TGTGCCAGCAGTCCCAGACTAGCGGGGGCCTACAATGAGCAGTTCTTC.

J is TRBJ1-6 and V is TRBV28; D remains unclear. This CDR3 is built from 12 residues. Germline loops: CDR1 MDHEN, CDR2 SYDVKM. This chain's CDR3 is CCSKTTNSPLHF. CDR3 in DNA: TGTTGTTCCAAGACAACCAATTCACCCCTCCACTTT.

This clone has more than one count but fewer than ten. V gene TRBV10-3 combines with J gene TRBJ2-5; either TRBD1 or TRBD2 may fit D (5 bases each). CDR3 size: 12 residues. Germline CDR1 ENHRY, CDR2 SYGVKD. Trimming took 6 bases from V and 0 from J, leaving 5 bases between them. The CDR3 is CAIRGDQETQYF. The CDR3 nucleotides read TGTGCCATCAGGGGGGACCAAGAGACCCAGTACTTC.

This chain uses TRBV6-1 with TRBJ1-5; tentatively, D is TRBD1 (6 bases). V gave up 3 bases and J gave up 6 bases, with 15 bases separating them. The germline CDR1 and CDR2 sequences are MNHNS and SASEGT. The CDR3 contains 15 residues. The CDR3 DNA reads TGTGCCAGCAGTGAGATGACAGGCTCAGGTCAGCCCCAGCATTTT. Translation: CASSEMTGSGQPQHF.

The V call is TRBV28, the J call TRBJ1-6; D may be TRBD1 (5 bases). Germline lookup yields CDR1 MDHEN and CDR2 SYDVKM. The length of the CDR3 is 16 residues. Trimming shortened V by 6 bases and J by 1 base, and 13 bases separated the two germline ends. This CDR3 reads CASSTRGGSYNSPLHF. The CDR3 nucleotides read TGTGCCAGCAGCACACGGGGGGGGTCCTATAATTCACCCCTCCACTTT.

V gene TRBV6-6 combines with J gene TRBJ2-2; no clear D. The germline V and J ends were trimmed by 0 bases and 8 bases, with 10 bases remaining between them. CDR1 and CDR2 (germline): MNHNY, SVGAGI (reference sequence). The CDR3 has 14 residues. The CDR3 protein is CASSYSGELGELFF. The DNA of the CDR3 is TGTGCCAGCAGTTACTCTGGGGAATTGGGGGAGCTGTTTTTT.

V gene TRBV25-1 combines with J gene TRBJ1-5; D perhaps matches TRBD1 (5 bases). Germline values: CDR1 MGHDK, CDR2 SYGVNS. V was clipped by 5 bases and J by 5 bases, with 19 bases between them. The length of the CDR3 is 16 residues. The CDR3 coding sequence is TGTGCCAGCAGTCGGGGCGGAGGGAGATCAGATCAGCCCCAGCATTTT. Its translation: CASSRGGGRSDQPQHF.

This clone appeared once. The V gene is TRBV10-2, the J gene TRBJ2-5, with 11 bases aligning to TRBD2. Germline assignment: CDR1 WSHSY and CDR2 SAAADI. Trimming cost V 6 bases and J 3 bases; bases outside gene matches: 3. The CDR3 is made up of 14 amino acids. CDR3 bases: TGCGCCAGCAGCGTGACTAGCGGGGAAGAGACCCAGTACTTC. Its translation is CASSVTSGEETQYF.

The rearrangement joins TRBV6-6 to TRBJ2-5; D tentatively reads TRBD1 or TRBD2 (5 bases each). Trimming removed 6 bases at V and 7 bases at J, with 24 bases between. The CDR3 totals 16 residues. Germline lookup yields CDR1 MNHNY and CDR2 SVGAGI (reference sequence). CDR3 protein: CASSDGTTAPRGTQYF. CDR3 nucleotide sequence: TGTGCCAGCAGCGATGGGACGACAGCACCACGCGGGACCCAGTACTTC.

This clone was observed a few times. The J gene is TRBJ2-1, the V gene TRBV2, with TRBD2 matching 11 bases. Germline CDR1 is SNHLY and CDR2 is FYNNEI. The CDR3 has 15 amino acids. V shed 4 bases and J 6 bases; nucleotides not matched to a gene: 5. CDR3 nucleotides: TGTGCCAGCAGTGTCGTGACTAGCGGGGCCAATGAGCAGTTCTTC. Translated, it gives CASSVVTSGANEQFF.

The chain carries TRBV10-3 and TRBJ2-1; the D gene could be TRBD1 or TRBD2 (11 bases each). Germline CDR1 ENHRY, CDR2 SYGVKD. V was pared by 3 bases and J by 9 bases, with 21 bases between. The CDR3 covers 16 residues. CDR3 sequence reads: CAISDRDRGTSGEQFF. The CDR3 DNA is TGTGCCATCAGTGATCGGGACAGGGGGACTAGCGGTGAGCAGTTCTTC.

V is TRBV19 and J is TRBJ1-6, with TRBD1 matching over 7 bases. CDR3 length equals 13 residues. Trimming cost V 9 bases and J 10 bases; bases outside gene matches: 9. The germline V gene has CDR1 LNHDA and CDR2 SQIVND (reference sequence). The CDR3 here is CASKTGPGSPLHF. CDR3 nucleotides: TGTGCCAGCAAGACAGGGCCCGGCTCACCCCTCCACTTT.

V and J are TRBV12-5 and TRBJ2-2, with a possible D match to TRBD2 (6 bases). The CDR3 has 15 residues. CDR1 LGHNT and CDR2 FRNRAP come from the germline V gene. V was cut by 3 bases and J by 7 bases, with 15 bases left in between. CDR3 in DNA: TGTGCTAGTGGTTTTCGGGGCCTTAGCGGCGGGGAGCTGTTTTTT. This encodes CASGFRGLSGGELFF.

This rearrangement joins TRBV9 to TRBJ2-2, with 9 bases aligning to TRBD1. Germline V lookup: CDR1 SGDLS, CDR2 YYNGEE. The V segment lost 2 bases and the J segment 6 bases; nucleotides outside the gene matches: 8. CDR3 size: 16 residues. The CDR3 coding sequence is TGTGCCAGCAGCGTTCGTGGGACAGGGCCTCCCGGGGAGCTGTTTTTT. Translation: CASSVRGTGPPGELFF.

In this sample, this clone turned up once. The rearrangement joins TRBV19 to TRBJ2-5; D possibly matches TRBD1 or TRBD2 (5 bases each). Per germline, CDR1 LNHDA and CDR2 SQIVND (reference sequence). The V end was cut by 6 bases, the J end by 5 bases, with 16 bases between. This CDR3 is 14 amino acids long. The CDR3 DNA reads TGTGCCAGTAGGATCAGTGGGGGTAGTGAGACCCAGTACTTC. As protein: CASRISGGSETQYF.

The chain joins TRBV10-3 to TRBJ2-6, with D hard to call. The CDR3 spans 13 residues. Germline V gene sequence: CDR1 ENHRY, CDR2 SYGVKD. The V and J ends lost 0 bases and 3 bases respectively, with 0 bases between them. In DNA form, the CDR3 reads TGTGCCATCAGTGAGTCTGGGGCCAACGTCCTGACTTTC. It is translated as CAISESGANVLTF.

This clone was seen more than once but under ten times. The chain joins TRBV28 to TRBJ1-1; possibly TRBD1 for D (5 bases). CDR3 length: 17 residues. Germline V gives CDR1 MDHEN, CDR2 SYDVKM. The germline V and J ends were trimmed by 6 bases and 4 bases, with 24 bases remaining between them. The CDR3 DNA follows: TGTGCCAGCAGCCCGACAGTGTATGTCCGGTGGGGCACTGAAGCTTTCTTT. Its protein product is CASSPTVYVRWGTEAFF.